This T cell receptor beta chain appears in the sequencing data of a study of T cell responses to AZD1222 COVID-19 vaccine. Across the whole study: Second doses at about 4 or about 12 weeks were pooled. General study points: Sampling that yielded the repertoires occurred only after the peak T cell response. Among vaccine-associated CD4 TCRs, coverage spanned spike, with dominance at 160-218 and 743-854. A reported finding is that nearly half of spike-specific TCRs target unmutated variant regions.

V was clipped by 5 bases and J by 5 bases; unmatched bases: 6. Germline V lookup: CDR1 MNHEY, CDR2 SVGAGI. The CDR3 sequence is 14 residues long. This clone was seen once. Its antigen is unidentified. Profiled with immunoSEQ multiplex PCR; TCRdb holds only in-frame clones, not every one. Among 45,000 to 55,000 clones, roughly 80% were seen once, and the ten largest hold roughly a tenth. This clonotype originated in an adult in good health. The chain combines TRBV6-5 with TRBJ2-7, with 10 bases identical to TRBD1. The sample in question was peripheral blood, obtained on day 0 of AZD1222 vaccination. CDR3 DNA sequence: TGTGCCAGCAGTCGTACCGGGACAGGGGACGAGCAGTACTTC. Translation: CASSRTGTGDEQYF.